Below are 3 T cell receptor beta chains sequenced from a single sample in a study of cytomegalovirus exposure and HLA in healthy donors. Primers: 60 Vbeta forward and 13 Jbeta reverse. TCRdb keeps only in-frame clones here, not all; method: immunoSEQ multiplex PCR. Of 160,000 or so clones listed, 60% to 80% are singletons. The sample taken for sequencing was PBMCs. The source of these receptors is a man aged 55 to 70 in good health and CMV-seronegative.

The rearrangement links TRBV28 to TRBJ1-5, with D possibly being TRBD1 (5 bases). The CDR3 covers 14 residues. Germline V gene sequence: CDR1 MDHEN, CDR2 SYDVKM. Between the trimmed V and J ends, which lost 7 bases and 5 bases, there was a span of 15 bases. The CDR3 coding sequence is TGTGCCAGCAAACTTTCAGGGCCCGATCAGCCCCAGCATTTT. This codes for CASKLSGPDQPQHF.

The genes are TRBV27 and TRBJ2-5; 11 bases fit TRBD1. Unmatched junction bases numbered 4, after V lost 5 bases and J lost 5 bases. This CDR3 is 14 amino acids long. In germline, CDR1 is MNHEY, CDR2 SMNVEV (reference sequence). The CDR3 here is CASSPGQGGETQYF. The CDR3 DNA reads TGTGCCAGCAGTCCGGGACAGGGGGGGGAGACCCAGTACTTC.

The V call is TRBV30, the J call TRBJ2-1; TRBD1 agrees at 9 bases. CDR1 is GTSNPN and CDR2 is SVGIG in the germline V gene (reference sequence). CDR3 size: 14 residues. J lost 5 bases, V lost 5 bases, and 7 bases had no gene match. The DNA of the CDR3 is TGTGCCTGGGCTCGGGACAGGGCTGACAATGAGCAGTTCTTC. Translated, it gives CAWARDRADNEQFF.